This T cell receptor beta chain was captured in a study of shared T cell receptors in the human thymus. Libraries were prepared by immunoSEQ multiplex PCR; TCRdb keeps only in-frame clonotypes and omits some of them. The table lists about 540,000 clones, approximately 80% of them singletons, with 0.013% in the top ten. Germline loops: CDR1 MNHEY, CDR2 SMNVEV (reference sequence). The V end lost 4 bases, the J end lost 5 bases, and 15 bases lay between the germline ends. The length of the CDR3 is 15 residues. This sample also belongs to another study, concerning human thymus T cells. Per that paper: Thymus tissue for the work was resected from patients undergoing corrective heart surgery.

The sequencing sample was made of thymocytes. The chain couples TRBV27 to TRBJ1-5; the D is unclear. This sequence originates from a boy younger than two with a congenital heart defect. In DNA form, the CDR3 reads TGTGCCAGCAGTTCATTCGAGGAGCGGGATCAGCCCCAGCATTTT. Protein: CASSSFEERDQPQHF.